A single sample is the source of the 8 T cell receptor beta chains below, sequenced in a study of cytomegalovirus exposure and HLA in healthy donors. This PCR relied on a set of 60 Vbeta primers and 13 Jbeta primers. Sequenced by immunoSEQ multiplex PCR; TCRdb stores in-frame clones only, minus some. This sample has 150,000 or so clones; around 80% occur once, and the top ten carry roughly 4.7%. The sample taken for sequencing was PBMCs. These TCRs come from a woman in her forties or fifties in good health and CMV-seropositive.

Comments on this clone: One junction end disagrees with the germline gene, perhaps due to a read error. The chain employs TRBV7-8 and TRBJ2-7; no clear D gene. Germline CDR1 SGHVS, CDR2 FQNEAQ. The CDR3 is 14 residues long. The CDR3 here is CASSLGDSSNEQYF. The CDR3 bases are TGTGCCAGCAGCTTAGGTGATAGCTCCAACGAGCAGTACTTC. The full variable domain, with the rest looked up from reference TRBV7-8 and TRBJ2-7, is GAGVSQSPRYKVAKRGQDVALRCDPISGHVSLFWYQQALGQGPEFLTYFQNEAQLDKSGLPSDRFFAERPEGSVSTLKIQRTQQEDSAVYLCASSLGDSSNEQYFGPGTRLTVT.

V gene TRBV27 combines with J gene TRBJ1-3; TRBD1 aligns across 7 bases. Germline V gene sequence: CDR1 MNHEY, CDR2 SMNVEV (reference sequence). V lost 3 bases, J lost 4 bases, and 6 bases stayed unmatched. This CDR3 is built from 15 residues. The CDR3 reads CASSFRQGTGNTIYF. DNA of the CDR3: TGTGCCAGCAGTTTCCGACAGGGTACAGGAAACACCATATATTTT.

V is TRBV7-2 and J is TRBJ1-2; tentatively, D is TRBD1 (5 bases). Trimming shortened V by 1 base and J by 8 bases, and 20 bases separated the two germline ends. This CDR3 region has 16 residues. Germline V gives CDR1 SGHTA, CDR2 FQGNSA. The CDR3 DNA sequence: TGTGCCAGCAGCTTAGATCAGGGTCCGGCTCGTATCGGCTACACCTTC. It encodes CASSLDQGPARIGYTF. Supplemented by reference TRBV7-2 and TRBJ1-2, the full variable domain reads GAGVSQSPSNKVTEKGKDVELRCDPISGHTALYWYRQSLGQGLEFLIYFQGNSAPDKSGLPSDRFSAERTGGSVSTLTIQRTQQEDSAVYLCASSLDQGPARIGYTFGSGTRLTVV.

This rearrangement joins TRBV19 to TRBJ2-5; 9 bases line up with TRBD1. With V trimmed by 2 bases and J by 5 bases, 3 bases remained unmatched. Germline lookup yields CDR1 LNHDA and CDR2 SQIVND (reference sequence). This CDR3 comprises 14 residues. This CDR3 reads CASSISDRGETQYF. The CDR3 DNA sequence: TGTGCCAGTAGTATAAGCGACAGGGGGGAGACCCAGTACTTC.

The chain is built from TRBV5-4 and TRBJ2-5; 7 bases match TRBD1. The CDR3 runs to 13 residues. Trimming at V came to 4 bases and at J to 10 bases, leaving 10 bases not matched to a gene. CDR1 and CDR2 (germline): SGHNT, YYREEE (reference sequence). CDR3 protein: CASSPSDRVDQYF. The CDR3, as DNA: TGTGCCAGCAGCCCGAGCGACAGGGTGGACCAGTACTTC.

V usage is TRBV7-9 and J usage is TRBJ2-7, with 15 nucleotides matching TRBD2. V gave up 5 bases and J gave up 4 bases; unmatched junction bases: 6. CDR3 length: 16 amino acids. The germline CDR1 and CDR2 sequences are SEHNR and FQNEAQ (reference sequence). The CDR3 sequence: CASSPQGTSGRYEQYF. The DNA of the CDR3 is TGTGCCAGCAGCCCACAAGGGACTAGCGGGAGGTACGAGCAGTACTTC.

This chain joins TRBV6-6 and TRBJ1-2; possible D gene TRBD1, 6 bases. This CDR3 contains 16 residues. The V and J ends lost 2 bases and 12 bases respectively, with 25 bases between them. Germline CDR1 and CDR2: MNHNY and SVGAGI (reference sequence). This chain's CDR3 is CASSYPPITGNEGHTF. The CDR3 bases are TGTGCCAGCAGTTACCCTCCTATAACAGGGAACGAGGGCCACACCTTC.

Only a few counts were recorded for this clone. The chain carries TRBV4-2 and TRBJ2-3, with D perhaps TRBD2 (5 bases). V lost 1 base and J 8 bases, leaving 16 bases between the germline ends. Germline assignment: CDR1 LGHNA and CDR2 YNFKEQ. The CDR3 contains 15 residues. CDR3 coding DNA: TGTGCCAGCAGCCAAGGGGGTCGGGGAGTCGGTACGCAGTATTTT. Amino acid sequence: CASSQGGRGVGTQYF.